This TCR beta chain appears in the sequencing data of a study of cytomegalovirus exposure and HLA in healthy donors. Study-wide results and limits: Some public TCRs appeared in many individuals, while most sequences were rare. Within the 120 validation repertoires, first-cohort TCR clusters tended to co-occur, according to a later analysis.

As concerns this clone: Its target is not known.

It was the approximately 120-subject validation cohort, separate from the 666-subject first cohort, to which the donors belonged. Generated by immunoSEQ multiplex PCR, the TCRdb table keeps only in-frame clones and is missing some. Among more than 110,000 clones, around 93% were seen once, and the ten largest hold 1.5% to 2%. Germline CDR1 reads SGHAT; CDR2 reads FQDESV (reference sequence). The CDR3 extends over 12 amino acids. Trimming removed 4 bases at V and 5 bases at J, with 8 bases between. Input material: PBMCs. The chain recombines TRBV11-1 with TRBJ2-5; D possibly corresponds to TRBD1 (5 bases). This TCR derives from a young man in good health and CMV-seropositive. This CDR3 reads CASSSQAETQYF. The CDR3 DNA reads TGTGCCAGCAGCTCACAGGCGGAGACCCAGTACTTC.